The entry that follows covers one T cell receptor (beta chain) sequence. Its binding antigen is unknown. Per-base quality was not reported, and no clone a single base away is much larger than it. The data belong to a study of OX40 agonist ivuxolimab in advanced cancers. Some background on the complete study: Ivuxolimab was an agonistic, fully human IgG2 monoclonal antibody directed against OX40 (CD134), a costimulatory receptor. In the dose-escalation cohort, 82.7% of patients were male, and the mean age was approximately 60 years, with a range of 23 to 79. Of the approximately 50 patients in dose escalation, about 20 had hepatocellular carcinoma, about 15 had melanoma, 9 had renal cell carcinoma and 9 had head and neck cancer. Peripheral TCRbeta sequencing was intended to test whether TCR sequence diversity was altered and clonal T-cell expansion was caused by ivuxolimab. Prior anti-PD-1, anti-PD-L1 or anti-CTLA-4 therapy was permitted, and checkpoint inhibitors had been received by about two fifths of dose-escalation patients. Three dose-escalation patients achieved partial responses, one with hepatocellular carcinoma and two with cutaneous melanoma. Intravenous ivuxolimab was administered to patients every 2 weeks at six dose levels: 0.01, 0.1, 0.3, 1.5, 3 and 10 mg/kg. The paper reports the monotherapy dose-escalation portion (N of about 54 patients) of the phase I ivuxolimab trial.

Genomic DNA was isolated from the sorted cells so that the TCRbeta CDR3 region could be sequenced. TCRbeta CDR3 regions were sequenced using the immunoSEQ Assay. TCRdb's version of the immuneACCESS table is confined to in-frame rearrangements and falls short of the full clone set. An unresolved V gene accounts for under half of the shortfall where checked; the remainder is of unknown origin. In this sample the table shows about 61,000 clones, roughly 90% of which occur a single time. Of the sample, 15% to 20% falls within the top ten clones. Broader findings and caveats from the paper: Low levels of normalized T-cell clonal expansion were also shown by some nonresponding patients. After ivuxolimab, CD8+ T cells had more expanded clones than CD4+ T cells on average. Which antigens the clonally expanded peripheral T cells were specific for was not determined. At doses of 0.1 to 3.0 mg/kg, clonal expansion of both CD4+ and CD8+ T cells in blood was seen between baseline and week 6. In the 0.1-3.0 mg/kg groups, partial responders had among the lowest normalized peripheral clonal expansion, particularly in CD8+ T cells.

The CDR3 runs 15 amino acids, cysteine and phenylalanine included. CDR3 DNA is the only sequence kept; it has 45 bases, read in frame from the first base. The germline V end is reduced by 6 bases and the J end by 1 base; junction bases left unmatched: 2. The germline V gene supplies CDR1 MNHEY and CDR2 SVGAGI. Patients with autoimmune disease history or receiving systemic immunosuppression were excluded from the trial. In every dose cohort, peripheral blood was drawn for TCR sequencing at baseline, cycle 4 day 1, and cycle 7 day 1. Samples were obtained from an open-label, multicenter, first-in-human phase I dose-escalation trial of ivuxolimab. Adults with locally advanced or metastatic melanoma, renal cell, hepatocellular, or head and neck squamous cell carcinoma were enrolled in the trial. Before TCR sequencing, CD4+ and CD8+ T cells were separately sorted from peripheral blood.

The sequence is built from TRBV6-5 and TRBJ2-5; 13 central nucleotides agree with TRBD2. The TCR comes from an adult with an advanced solid tumor such as melanoma, head and neck, liver or kidney cancer. Here the sequenced sample was CD4+ or CD8+ T cells sorted from blood, taken in a trial of the OX40 agonist ivuxolimab. The base sequence is TGTGCCAGCAGGGGGACTAGCGGGGCCCAAGAGACCCAGTACTTC. Translated, this is CASRGTSGAQETQYF.